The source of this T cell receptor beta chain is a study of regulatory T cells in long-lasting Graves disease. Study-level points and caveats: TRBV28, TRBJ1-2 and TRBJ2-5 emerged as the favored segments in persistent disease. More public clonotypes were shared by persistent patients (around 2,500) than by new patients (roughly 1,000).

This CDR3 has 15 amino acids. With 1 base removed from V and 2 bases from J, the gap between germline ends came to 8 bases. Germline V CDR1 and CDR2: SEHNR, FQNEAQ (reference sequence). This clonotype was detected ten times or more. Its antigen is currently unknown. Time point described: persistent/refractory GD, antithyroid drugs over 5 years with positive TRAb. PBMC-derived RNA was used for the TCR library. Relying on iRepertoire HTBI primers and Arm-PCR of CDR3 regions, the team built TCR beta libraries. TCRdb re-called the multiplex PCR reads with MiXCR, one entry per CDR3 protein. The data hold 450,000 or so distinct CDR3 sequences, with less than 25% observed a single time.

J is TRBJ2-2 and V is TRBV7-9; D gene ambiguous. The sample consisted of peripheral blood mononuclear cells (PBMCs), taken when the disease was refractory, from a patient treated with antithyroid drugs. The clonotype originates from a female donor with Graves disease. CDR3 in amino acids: CASSLGSVNTGELFF. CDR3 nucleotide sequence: TGTGCCAGCAGCTTAGGGTCGGTTAACACCGGGGAGCTGTTTTTT.